This T cell receptor beta chain was sequenced in a study of blood T cell repertoires in COVID-19. Study-wide context: PBMCs, B-cell-depleted T cells, or T cells provided the cDNA or gDNA that made up the material.

The data were produced by immunoSEQ multiplex PCR, yet TCRdb's version contains in-frame clones alone and is incomplete. Of approximately 350,000 clones detected, 87% appear once; the ten largest clones hold roughly 6%. Followed longitudinally, the Seattle patients had been enrolled during active infection. This TCR was sampled from a woman between 50 and 59 years old with COVID-19, enrolled during active disease. Material for sequencing was peripheral blood.

The CDR3 is CASSERTGADLYEQYF. The CDR3 DNA is TGTGCCAGCAGTGAAAGGACAGGGGCGGACCTCTACGAGCAGTACTTC. This chain joins TRBV6-1 and TRBJ2-7; TRBD1 matches 9 bases. Per the germline V gene, CDR1 is MNHNS and CDR2 is SASEGT. This CDR3 has 16 amino acids. V lost 2 bases and J lost 3; bases outside the gene matches: 8.